What follows is one T cell receptor (beta chain) and its context. This clonotype has just a few counts. There is no known antigen for this receptor. The sample holds no much larger clone one base away, and base qualities are not on file. From the cysteine up to the phenylalanine, the CDR3 has a length of 15 residues. CDR3 DNA is the only sequence kept; it has 45 bases, read in frame from the first base. Trimming leaves V shorter by 6 bases and J shorter by 1 base, with the junction holding 6 bases beyond the gene matches. For CDR1 and CDR2, the germline V gene lists MNHEY and SVGAGI. Full-length TCR variable regions were amplified by 5' RACE PCR with constant-region reverse primers, followed by semi-nested PCR with Nested Universal Primer A. The ReliaPrep RNA Cell Miniprep System was used to extract total RNA, which was then reverse transcribed into 5'RACE-ready cDNA with the SMARTer RACE 5'/3' Kit. Multiplex adaptors were used to barcode full-length TCR alpha and beta libraries, and the barcoded libraries were sequenced on an Illumina MiSeq. Turning to the authors' computational methods: For each of nine subset-tissue groups, sequencing data from the five patients were pooled, and the groups were then compared using unsupervised clustering of TCR gene usage. Repertoire similarity was calculated with the Morisita-Horn index, weighting shared sequences by their contribution to each repertoire. TCRdb applied fastp at Q25 and MiXCR to the public reads, then kept only in-frame beta chains. Each entry is one CDR3 protein sequence, shown with its most common DNA and genes. None of the V and J calls come from the authors' own analysis; TCRdb made them. This sample is represented by 50,000 to 65,000 distinct CDR3 sequences; roughly 30% of them were singletons. The ten largest make up more than 3% of the sample.

The memory CD4+ T cell population was isolated based on a CD4+CD45RO+CD25- phenotype. Tregs, naive and memory CD4+ T cells from tumor, blood and ipsilateral draining lymph nodes of a few breast cancer patients underwent full-length TCR alpha and beta sequencing. Tumor tissue and lymph nodes obtained by ipsilateral axillary dissection were perfused with PBS, cut into small pieces and digested using collagenase I and hyaluronidase. A purity exceeding 90% was confirmed by FACS for the sorted cell populations. The data were obtained in a study (dated by TCRdb to between 2015 and 2016). Regarding the complete study: The study examined whether tumor-infiltrating Tregs in breast cancer are drawn from blood Tregs or arise in situ by conversion from other CD4+ T cell subsets. Broad study findings and their caveats: Rather than covering whole repertoires, validation in the larger cohort was restricted to a single TCR beta V-J rearrangement. The TCR gene usage of tumor memory CD4+ T cells clustered together with blood and lymph node memory CD4+ cells and with lymph node naive CD4+ cells. The TCR alpha and beta sequences of tumor-infiltrating Tregs showed the greatest overlap with tumor naive CD4+ T cells, followed by blood naive CD4+ T cells.

The sequence derives from a female donor with breast cancer. The sequence links TRBV6-5 to TRBJ1-5; 7 of the junction bases match TRBD1. The material sequenced was tumor-infiltrating memory CD4+ T cells sorted from the breast tumor. Taken with the paper, the label for cell subset or site translates to: memory CD4+ T cells, CD4+CD45RO+CD25-. The nucleotide sequence is TGTGCCAGCAGAAGACAGGGAGGAAGCAATCAGCCCCAGCATTTT. Its translation is CASRRQGGSNQPQHF.